The 20 T cell receptor beta chains listed next were all sequenced from one sample in a study of control samples from healthy donors and cancer patients. Method: immunoSEQ multiplex PCR; TCRdb's copy keeps in-frame clones and lacks some. The sample carries 170,000 or so clones, 90% recorded once. Sequencing was done on a sample of blood. The receptors originated from a woman between 50 and 59 years old in good health.

V gene TRBV7-9 combines with J gene TRBJ2-5; TRBD1 agrees at 7 bases. Germline V CDR1 and CDR2: SEHNR, FQNEAQ (reference sequence). J was trimmed by 3 bases and V by 5 bases; bases with no gene match: 15. CDR3 size: 17 residues. The CDR3 bases are TGTGCCAGCAGCCCCCGCCGGGCGACAGGGCACGAAGAGACCCAGTACTTC. It codes for CASSPRRATGHEETQYF. Full variable domain (outside the CDR3, taken from reference TRBV7-9 and TRBJ2-5): DTGVSQNPRHKITKRGQNVTFRCDPISEHNRLYWYRQTLGQGPEFLTYFQNEAQLEKSRLLSDRFSAERPKGSFSTLEIQRTEQGDSAMYLCASSPRRATGHEETQYFGPGTRLLVL.

The chain joins TRBV9 to TRBJ1-3; no clear D gene. Per the germline V gene, CDR1 is SGDLS and CDR2 is YYNGEE. The V end was cut by 4 bases, the J end by 4 bases, with 9 bases between. The CDR3 runs to 13 residues. CDR3 nucleotides: TGTGCCAGCAGCCCGCACGGCGGAAACACCATATATTTT. As protein: CASSPHGGNTIYF.

J is TRBJ1-1 and V is TRBV30; D is perhaps TRBD1 (6 bases). The CDR3 sequence is 15 residues long. CDR1 GTSNPN and CDR2 SVGIG come from the germline V gene (reference sequence). V lost 1 base and J 0 bases, leaving 12 bases between the germline ends. The CDR3 region is CAWSGITGLNTEAFF. In DNA form, the CDR3 reads TGTGCCTGGAGTGGGATCACAGGGCTGAACACTGAAGCTTTCTTT.

This clone was seen only once. The chain couples TRBV6-5 to TRBJ1-3, with unresolved D. The CDR3 loop spans 14 amino acids. The V end was cut by 6 bases, the J end by 0 bases, with 9 bases between. CDR1 is MNHEY, CDR2 SVGAGI, per germline. The CDR3 spells CASSSQNSGNTIYF. The CDR3 bases are TGTGCCAGCAGCAGCCAGAACTCTGGAAACACCATATATTTT.

V and J are TRBV11-3 and TRBJ2-1, with TRBD2 matching 8 bases. This CDR3 has 17 residues. Per germline, CDR1 SGHNT and CDR2 YENEEA. V was pared by 0 bases and J by 5 bases, with 9 bases of the junction left unmatched. As DNA, the CDR3 is TGTGCCAGCAGCTTAGATCGGGGACGGGGGGGACACAATGAGCAGTTCTTC. Amino acid sequence: CASSLDRGRGGHNEQFF. Full variable domain (missing parts from reference TRBV11-3 and TRBJ2-1): EAGVVQSPRYKIIEKKQPVAFWCNPISGHNTLYWYLQNLGQGPELLIRYENEEAVDDSQLPKDRFSAERLKGVDSTLKIQPAELGDSAVYLCASSLDRGRGGHNEQFFGPGTRLTVL.

This clone occurred a few times. The J gene is TRBJ1-2, the V gene TRBV5-6; D remains ambiguous. The CDR3 has 15 amino acids. Germline loops: CDR1 SGHDT, CDR2 YYEEEE. V was cut by 3 bases and J by 2 bases, with 14 bases left in between. CDR3 sequence reads: CASSSEPGSNYGYTF. In nucleotides, the CDR3 is TGTGCCAGCAGCTCAGAGCCTGGTTCAAACTATGGCTACACCTTC. Drawing the rest from reference TRBV5-6 and TRBJ1-2, the complete variable domain is DAGVTQSPTHLIKTRGQQVTLRCSPKSGHDTVSWYQQALGQGPQFIFQYYEEEERQRGNFPDRFSGHQFPNYSSELNVNALLLGDSALYLCASSSEPGSNYGYTFGSGTRLTVV.

This rearrangement joins TRBV9 to TRBJ1-5; D unresolved. Trimming took off 3 bases at V and 6 bases at J, with 13 bases between the two ends. Looked up from germline, CDR1 is SGDLS and CDR2 is YYNGEE. The CDR3 totals 14 residues. The CDR3 bases are TGTGCCAGCAGCGAGAGAGCAGGAGGTCAGCCCCAGCATTTT. It specifies CASSERAGGQPQHF.

The CDR3 DNA sequence: TGCGCCAGCAGCTTTGTTTCCGGACAGGGGGGGTCCTACGAGCAGTACTTC. It codes for CASSFVSGQGGSYEQYF. The chain links TRBV5-1 to TRBJ2-7; 10 nucleotides align to TRBD1. The V gene end was trimmed by 2 bases and the J gene end by 1 base; junction bases not matched to a gene: 9. CDR3 length equals 17 residues. Germline V gene lookup returns CDR1 SGHRS and CDR2 YFSETQ.

The CDR3 here is CASSPPGQGAYNSPLHF. As DNA, the CDR3 is TGTGCCAGCAGTCCCCCTGGACAGGGAGCATATAATTCACCCCTCCACTTT. This chain joins TRBV28 and TRBJ1-6, with 8 bases fitting TRBD1. The V gene's germline CDR1 is MDHEN and CDR2 SYDVKM. The CDR3 extends over 17 amino acids. V was pared by 5 bases and J by 4 bases, with 10 bases of the junction left unmatched.

This chain links TRBV6-2 or TRBV6-3 with TRBJ1-1; D possibly corresponds to TRBD1 (5 bases). This CDR3 region has 12 residues. Trimming cost V 2 bases and J 8 bases, with 9 bases left between them. Germline lookup yields CDR1 MNHEY and CDR2 SVGEGT. The CDR3 here is CASSYRGREAFF. The CDR3 nucleotides are TGTGCCAGCAGTTACCGGGGGAGGGAAGCTTTCTTT.

CDR3 nucleotides: TGTGCCAGCAGCTTCGGGACAGACTCACCCCTCCACTTT. It specifies CASSFGTDSPLHF. The chain couples TRBV11-2 to TRBJ1-6, with 7 nucleotides matching TRBD1. Germline V gene data show CDR1 as SGHAT and CDR2 as FQNNGV. The length of the CDR3 is 13 residues. V lost 3 bases, J lost 10 bases, and 3 bases stayed unmatched.

This chain connects TRBV2 to TRBJ2-4; D gene ambiguous. V lost 6 bases, J lost 5 bases, and 8 bases lay in between. The CDR3 contains 12 residues. The V gene's germline CDR1 is SNHLY and CDR2 FYNNEI. The CDR3 DNA reads TGTGCCAGCAGGTCAGACGAAAACATTCAGTACTTC. It is translated as CASRSDENIQYF.

V gene TRBV12-3 or TRBV12-4 combines with J gene TRBJ1-2; possibly TRBD1 for D (5 bases). CDR3 size: 13 residues. The V end was cut by 4 bases, the J end by 4 bases, with 10 bases between. CDR3: CASSSGGSYGYTF. CDR3 coding DNA: TGTGCCAGCAGTTCGGGGGGGAGCTATGGCTACACCTTC.

The V call is TRBV3-1 (or the pseudogene TRBV3-2), the J call TRBJ2-7, with a possible D match to TRBD1 (6 bases). This CDR3 is built from 14 residues. Looked up from germline, CDR1 is LGHDT and CDR2 is YNNKEL (reference sequence). Trimming stripped 3 bases from V and 3 bases from J, with 12 bases between. The CDR3 here is CASSHRDIYYEQYF. The CDR3 DNA reads TGTGCCAGCAGCCACCGGGACATCTACTACGAGCAGTACTTC.

This chain joins TRBV5-5 and TRBJ1-5; tentative D call: TRBD1 (5 bases). In germline, CDR1 is SGHKS, CDR2 YYEKEE (reference sequence). The CDR3 has 16 residues. With 0 bases removed from V and 5 bases from J, the gap between germline ends came to 15 bases. CDR3 loop: CASSLAGAGGHQPQHF. The CDR3 nucleotides are TGTGCCAGCAGCTTGGCCGGGGCAGGCGGGCATCAGCCCCAGCATTTT.

The V and J genes are TRBV19 and TRBJ1-3; D not resolved. Between the trimmed V and J ends, which lost 9 bases and 4 bases, there was a span of 13 bases. The germline V gene encodes CDR1 LNHDA and CDR2 SQIVND (reference sequence). The CDR3 is 13 residues long. CDR3 DNA: TGTGCCAGCCGATTGGACGGAGGAAACACCATATATTTT. This gives the protein CASRLDGGNTIYF.

This chain links TRBV24-1 with TRBJ2-1; a weak D match, TRBD2 (5 bases). The germline gives CDR1 KGHDR, CDR2 SFDVKD. V was shortened by 3 bases and J by 0 bases, with 11 bases between the two germline ends. The CDR3 loop spans 16 amino acids. CDR3 DNA: TGTGCCACCAGTGATGTAGGCGGAGGCTCCTACAATGAGCAGTTCTTC. Its translation: CATSDVGGGSYNEQFF.

V is TRBV5-6 and J is TRBJ1-1, with no clear D. CDR1 and CDR2 (germline): SGHDT, YYEEEE. The CDR3 totals 11 residues. The germline V and J ends were trimmed by 2 bases and 7 bases, with 6 bases remaining between them. CDR3 in amino acids: CASSFGDEAFF. CDR3 DNA sequence: TGTGCCAGCAGCTTTGGGGATGAAGCTTTCTTT.

V is TRBV5-8 and J is TRBJ1-1; D possibly corresponds to TRBD1 (5 bases). V was pared by 2 bases and J by 4 bases, with 12 bases between. Germline-derived CDR1 and CDR2 are SGHTS and YDEGEE. The CDR3 is 14 amino acids. CDR3 sequence reads: CASSFRGLGTEAFF. The CDR3 DNA sequence: TGTGCCAGCAGCTTTAGGGGTCTCGGCACTGAAGCTTTCTTT.

The genes are TRBV12-3 or TRBV12-4 and TRBJ1-1, with D unresolved. The V and J ends lost 5 bases and 12 bases respectively, with 13 bases between them. CDR3 length: 11 residues. The CDR3 protein is CASSTRDLSFF. In nucleotides, the CDR3 is TGTGCCAGCAGTACGAGGGATCTCTCTTTCTTT.